These 4 T cell receptor beta chains share one sample of origin, sequenced in a study of liver allograft versus peripheral blood T cells. Study background: Comparative analysis was performed on T cell receptor repertoires from transplanted livers and from recipients' peripheral blood.

TCRdb passed the reads through MiXCR, listing each CDR3 protein once. The sample carries around 580 distinct CDR3 sequences, about 10% recorded once. The receptors here all came from a human patient who had a liver transplant. Some of the T cells may derive from the graft donor.

This clonotype is judged large. V and J are TRBV20-1 and TRBJ1-5; D not certain. CDR3 length: 15 residues. CDR1 is DFQATT and CDR2 is SNEGSKA in the germline V gene (reference sequence). The V end lost 5 bases, the J end lost 0 bases, and 14 bases lay between the germline ends. For the CDR3, the DNA is TGCAGTGCTGGCCGCCAGATAGATAGCAATCAGCCCCAGCATTTT. It is translated as CSAGRQIDSNQPQHF.

This clonotype rates as medium-sized. This chain connects TRBV7-2 to TRBJ1-6, with 8 bases fitting TRBD1. The J segment lost 5 bases and the V segment lost 6 bases, leaving 6 bases of the junction unmatched. The CDR3 extends over 15 amino acids. The V gene's germline CDR1 is SGHTA and CDR2 FQGNSA. CDR3 region: CASRRSGGDNSPLHF. The CDR3 DNA reads TGTGCCAGCAGACGATCAGGGGGCGATAATTCACCCCTCCACTTT.

Relative to its sample, this clonotype is hyperexpanded (1% or more). This sequence joins TRBV29-1 and TRBJ1-2, with 7 bases lining up with TRBD1. The length of the CDR3 is 12 residues. Germline assignment: CDR1 SQVTM and CDR2 ANQGSEA. The CDR3 DNA reads as TGCGGAACGAATACGAACAGGGGTGGCTACACCTTC. Protein sequence: CGTNTNRGGYTF.

This clonotype is judged medium-sized. V gene TRBV5-4 combines with J gene TRBJ2-1, with TRBD1 identical over 7 bases. Germline assignment: CDR1 SGHNT and CDR2 YYREEE (reference sequence). The V and J ends lost 1 base and 3 bases, in that order; junction bases with no gene match: 4. The CDR3 has 15 residues. The CDR3 reads CASSLSQGSYNEQFF. The CDR3 DNA is TGTGCCAGCAGCTTGTCACAGGGGAGCTACAATGAGCAGTTCTTC.